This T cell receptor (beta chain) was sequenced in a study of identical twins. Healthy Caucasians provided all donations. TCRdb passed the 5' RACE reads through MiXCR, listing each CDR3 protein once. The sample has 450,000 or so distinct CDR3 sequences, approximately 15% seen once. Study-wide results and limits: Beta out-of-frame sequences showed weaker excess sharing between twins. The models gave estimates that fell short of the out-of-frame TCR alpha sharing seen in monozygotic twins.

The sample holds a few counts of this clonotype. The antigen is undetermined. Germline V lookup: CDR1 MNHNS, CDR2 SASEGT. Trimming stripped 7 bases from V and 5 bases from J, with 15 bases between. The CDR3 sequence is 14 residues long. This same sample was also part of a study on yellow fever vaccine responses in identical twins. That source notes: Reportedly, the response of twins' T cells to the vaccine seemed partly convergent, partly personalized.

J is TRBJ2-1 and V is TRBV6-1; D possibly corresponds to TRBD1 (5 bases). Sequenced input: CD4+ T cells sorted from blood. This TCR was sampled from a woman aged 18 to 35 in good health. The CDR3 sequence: CASKPPTDNNEQFF. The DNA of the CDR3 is TGTGCCAGCAAACCCCCGACAGATAACAATGAGCAGTTCTTC.